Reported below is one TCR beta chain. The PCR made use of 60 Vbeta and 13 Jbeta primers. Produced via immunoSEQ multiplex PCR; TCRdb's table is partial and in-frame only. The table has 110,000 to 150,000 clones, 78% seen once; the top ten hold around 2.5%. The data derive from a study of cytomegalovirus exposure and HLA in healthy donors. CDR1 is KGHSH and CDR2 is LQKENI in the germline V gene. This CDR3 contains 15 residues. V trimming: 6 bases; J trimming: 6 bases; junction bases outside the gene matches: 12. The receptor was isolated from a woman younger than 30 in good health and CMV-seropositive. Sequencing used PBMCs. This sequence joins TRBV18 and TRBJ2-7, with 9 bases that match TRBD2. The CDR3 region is CASSPSLAGSGEQYF. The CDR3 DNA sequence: TGTGCCAGCTCCCCTTCTCTAGCGGGGTCAGGCGAGCAGTACTTC.